A selection of T cell receptor beta chains follows, all from one sample in a study of blood T cell repertoires in COVID-19. Generated by immunoSEQ multiplex PCR, the TCRdb table keeps only in-frame clones and is missing some. The data show about 95,000 clones, roughly 89% seen once. Sequencing was carried out using peripheral blood. All receptors derive from a woman between 65 and 79 years old with acute or convalescent COVID-19. The CDR3 runs from the conserved cysteine through the conserved F or W.

v_call	j_call	cdr3_aa
TRBV27	TRBJ1-4	CASRPGQQNEKLFF
TRBV28	TRBJ1-2	CATRRTGSIIYGYTF
TRBV7-9	TRBJ1-1	CASSLADRGQGAFF
TRBV19	TRBJ1-3	CASTPTGSSGNTIYF
TRBV5-5	TRBJ2-7	CASSSARTGTEQYF
TRBV27	TRBJ1-5	CASSPHRGNQPQHF
TRBV3-1/TRBV3-2	TRBJ1-1	CASSQVGQFFTNTEAFF
TRBV21-1	TRBJ1-4	CASTARQTGRNEKLFF
TRBV18	TRBJ2-1	CASSPGGGRSYNEQFF
TRBV7-9	TRBJ1-5	CASSSGLTGNQPQHF
TRBV15	TRBJ2-1	CATSKSGVAEYNEQFF
TRBV7-9	TRBJ1-2	CASSLSVQGSGYGYTF
TRBV5-1	TRBJ2-5	CASSLGPTGGGETQYF
TRBV7-9	TRBJ2-2	CASSLTQYTGELFF